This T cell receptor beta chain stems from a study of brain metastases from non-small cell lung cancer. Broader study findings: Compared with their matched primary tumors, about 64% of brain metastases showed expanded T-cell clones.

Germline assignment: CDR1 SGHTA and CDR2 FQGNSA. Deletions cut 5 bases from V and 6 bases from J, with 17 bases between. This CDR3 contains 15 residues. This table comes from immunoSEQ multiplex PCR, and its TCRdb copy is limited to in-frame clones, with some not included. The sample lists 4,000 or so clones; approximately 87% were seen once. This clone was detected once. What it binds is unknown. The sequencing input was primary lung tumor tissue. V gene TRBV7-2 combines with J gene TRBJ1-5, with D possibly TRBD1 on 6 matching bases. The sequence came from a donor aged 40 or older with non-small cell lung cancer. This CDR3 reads CASSAVQGIGQPQHF. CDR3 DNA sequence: TGTGCCAGCAGCGCGGTACAGGGAATTGGTCAGCCCCAGCATTTT.